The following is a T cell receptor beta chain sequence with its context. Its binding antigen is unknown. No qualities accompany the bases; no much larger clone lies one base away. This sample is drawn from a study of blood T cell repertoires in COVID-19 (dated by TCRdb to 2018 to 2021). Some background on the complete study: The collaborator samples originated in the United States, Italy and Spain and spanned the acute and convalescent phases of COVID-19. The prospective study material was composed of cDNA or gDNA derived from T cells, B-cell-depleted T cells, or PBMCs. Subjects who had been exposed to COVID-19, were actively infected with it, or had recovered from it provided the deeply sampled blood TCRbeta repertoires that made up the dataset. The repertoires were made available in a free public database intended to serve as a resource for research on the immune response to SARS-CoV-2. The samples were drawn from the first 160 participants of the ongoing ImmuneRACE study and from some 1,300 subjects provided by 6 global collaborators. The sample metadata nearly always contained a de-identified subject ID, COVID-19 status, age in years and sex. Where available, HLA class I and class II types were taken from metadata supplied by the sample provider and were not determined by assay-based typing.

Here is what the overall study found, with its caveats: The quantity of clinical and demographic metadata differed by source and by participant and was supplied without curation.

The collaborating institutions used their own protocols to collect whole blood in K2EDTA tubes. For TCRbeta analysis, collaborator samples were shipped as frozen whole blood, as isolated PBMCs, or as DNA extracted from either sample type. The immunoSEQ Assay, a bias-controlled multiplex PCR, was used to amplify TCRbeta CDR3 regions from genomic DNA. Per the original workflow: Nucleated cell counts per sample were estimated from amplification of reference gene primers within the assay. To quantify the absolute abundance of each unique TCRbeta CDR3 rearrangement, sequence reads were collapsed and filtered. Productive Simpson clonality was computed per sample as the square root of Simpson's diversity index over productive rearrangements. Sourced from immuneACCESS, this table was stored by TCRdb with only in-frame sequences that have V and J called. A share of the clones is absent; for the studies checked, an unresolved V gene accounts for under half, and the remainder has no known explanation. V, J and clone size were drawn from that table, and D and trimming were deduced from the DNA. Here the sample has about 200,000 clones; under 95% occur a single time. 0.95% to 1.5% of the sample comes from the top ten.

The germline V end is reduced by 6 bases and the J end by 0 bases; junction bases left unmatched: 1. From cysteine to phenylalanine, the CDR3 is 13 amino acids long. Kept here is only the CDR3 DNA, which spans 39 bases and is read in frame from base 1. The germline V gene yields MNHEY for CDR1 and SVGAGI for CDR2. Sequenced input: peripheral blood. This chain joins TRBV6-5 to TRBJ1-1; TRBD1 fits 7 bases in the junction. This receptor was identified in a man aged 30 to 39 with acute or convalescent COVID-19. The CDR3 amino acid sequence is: CASRDRMNTEAFF. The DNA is TGTGCCAGCAGGGACAGGATGAACACTGAAGCTTTCTTT.